Listed below are T cell receptor beta chains from one sample, sequenced in a study of PD-L1 blockade in urothelial cancer. Sequenced by immunoSEQ multiplex PCR; TCRdb stores in-frame clones only, minus some. The sample includes 35,000 to 45,000 clones, around 82% seen only once; the top ten take 16%. This sample comprised PBMCs, obtained around atezolizumab (anti-PD-L1) treatment. These receptor sequences come from a man in his sixties with urothelial cancer. Each CDR3 is given with its conserved first and last residue. A D gene is named only where the DNA matches it firmly. Some rows have no size entry. The others give once, few or many, or a class for an expanded clone.

J | size | V | D | CDR3 | DNA
TRBJ2-7 | NA | TRBV4-1 | NA | CASSQEARSYEQYF | TGCGCCAGCAGCCAAGAGGCCAGATCCTACGAGCAGTACTTC
TRBJ1-4 | NA | TRBV6-1 | NA | CASSESGQLNEKLFF | TGTGCCAGCAGTGAAAGTGGGCAGCTCAATGAAAAACTGTTTTTT
TRBJ2-7 | NA | TRBV27 | TRBD1 | CASSRAGTGVYEQYF | TGTGCCAGCAGTCGAGCCGGGACAGGGGTCTACGAGCAGTACTTC
TRBJ2-5 | NA | TRBV5-1 | NA | CASSLGGTPQETQYF | TGCGCCAGCAGCTTGGGGGGGACTCCTCAAGAGACCCAGTACTTC
TRBJ2-5 | NA | TRBV25-1 | NA | CASSESGQRETQYF | TGTGCCAGCAGTGAATCTGGCCAGAGGGAGACCCAGTACTTC
TRBJ1-2 | NA | TRBV11-2 | TRBD1 | CASSPLRRTGGPNYGYTF | TGTGCCAGCAGCCCACTAAGGCGTACAGGGGGCCCTAACTATGGCTACACCTTC
TRBJ1-1 | NA | TRBV7-9 | NA | CASSLTGLRTEAFF | TGTGCCAGCAGCTTAACCGGACTTCGCACTGAAGCTTTCTTT
TRBJ2-2 | once | TRBV28 | TRBD2 | CASTRTSGRFAGELFF | TGTGCCAGTACCCGGACTAGCGGGAGATTCGCCGGGGAGCTGTTTTTT
TRBJ2-3 | NA | TRBV7-2 | NA | CASSLRETDTQYF | TGTGCCAGCAGCTTGAGGGAGACAGATACGCAGTATTTT
TRBJ2-1 | NA | TRBV11-3 | NA | CASSLNRQGEQFF | TGTGCCAGCAGCTTAAACAGGCAAGGTGAGCAGTTCTTC
TRBJ1-2 | NA | TRBV30 | NA | CAAGVGYTF | TGTGCCGCGGGGGTCGGCTACACCTTC
TRBJ2-6 | NA | TRBV19 | NA | CASSIESRVSGANVLTF | TGTGCCAGTAGTATAGAAAGCCGAGTCTCTGGGGCCAACGTCCTGACTTTC
TRBJ1-3 | NA | TRBV6-6 | NA | CATESGNTIYF | TGTGCCACCGAGAGTGGAAACACCATATATTTT
TRBJ2-3 | NA | TRBV18 | TRBD1 | CASSNTQGAPPDTQYF | TGTGCCAGCTCGAACACACAGGGGGCACCTCCAGATACGCAGTATTTT
TRBJ2-3 | few | TRBV4-3 | TRBD2 | CASRRRESTDTQYF | TGCGCCAGCAGGAGGCGGGAGAGCACAGATACGCAGTATTTT
TRBJ1-5 | NA | TRBV28 | TRBD1 | CASGGQGDQPQHF | TGTGCCAGCGGGGGTCAGGGGGATCAGCCCCAGCATTTT
TRBJ2-3 | NA | TRBV5-4 | TRBD1 | CASSPGTGTRTDTQYF | TGTGCCAGCAGCCCCGGGACAGGGACCCGCACAGATACGCAGTATTTT
TRBJ1-1 | NA | TRBV5-4 | TRBD1 | CASSDRGLLEAFF | TGTGCCAGCAGCGACAGGGGCCTCCTAGAAGCTTTCTTT
TRBJ2-5 | NA | TRBV11-3 | TRBD2 | CASSSGRGAETQYF | TGTGCCAGCAGCTCAGGGAGGGGCGCAGAGACCCAGTACTTC
TRBJ1-1 | NA | TRBV5-6 | NA | CASSLGFRTNTEAFF | TGTGCCAGCAGCTTGGGATTCAGAACGAACACTGAAGCTTTCTTT
TRBJ2-7 | NA | TRBV6-5 | TRBD2 | CASSSLRGVYEQYF | TGTGCCAGCAGTTCTCTCCGGGGGGTCTACGAGCAGTACTTC
TRBJ1-1 | NA | TRBV6-6 | NA | CASSYAAEAFF | TGTGCCAGCAGTTACGCCGCGGAAGCTTTCTTT
TRBJ1-2 | once | TRBV6-5 | NA | CASSYGGIDGYTF | TGTGCCAGCAGTTACGGGGGGATAGATGGCTACACCTTC
TRBJ2-3 | once | TRBV7-2 | NA | CASSQITGNVDTQYF | TGTGCCAGCAGCCAGATTACAGGGAACGTAGATACGCAGTATTTT
TRBJ2-3 | NA | TRBV2 | TRBD2 | CAAHPPGGSTDTQYF | TGTGCCGCCCACCCTCCGGGGGGGAGCACAGATACGCAGTATTTT
TRBJ1-2 | NA | TRBV9 | NA | CASSASLKQGYGYTF | TGTGCCAGCAGCGCTTCCCTAAAACAGGGCTATGGCTACACCTTC
TRBJ2-7 | NA | TRBV6-1 | TRBD1 | CASSWTGSSYEQYF | TGTGCCAGCAGTTGGACAGGGAGCTCCTACGAGCAGTACTTC
TRBJ1-1 | NA | TRBV5-4 | NA | CASSKESTRSATEAFF | TGTGCCAGCAGTAAAGAATCGACAAGGTCGGCCACTGAAGCTTTCTTT
TRBJ1-1 | NA | TRBV19 | TRBD1 | CASSRPGGMNTEAFF | TGTGCCAGTAGTAGACCAGGGGGGATGAACACTGAAGCTTTCTTT
TRBJ1-2 | NA | TRBV28 | NA | CASIEGGRYGYTF | TGTGCCAGCATCGAGGGAGGAAGGTATGGCTACACCTTC
TRBJ2-3 | few | TRBV5-4 | TRBD2 | CASSLSSGASTDTQYF | TGTGCCAGCAGCTTGTCTAGCGGTGCTAGCACAGATACGCAGTATTTT
TRBJ2-2 | NA | TRBV30 | TRBD2 | CAGPGTSGLMGELFF | TGTGCCGGACCCGGGACTAGCGGGCTGATGGGGGAGCTGTTTTTT
TRBJ1-1 | once | TRBV28 | NA | CASSLNRAEAFF | TGTGCCAGCAGTTTAAACAGGGCTGAAGCTTTCTTT
TRBJ2-2 | NA | TRBV27 | TRBD2 | CASRWREDTGELFF | TGTGCCAGCAGATGGCGGGAGGACACCGGGGAGCTGTTTTTT
TRBJ1-2 | NA | TRBV28 | NA | CASSLGQGRGYTF | TGTGCCAGCAGTTTAGGGCAGGGGCGCGGCTACACCTTC
TRBJ2-7 | NA | TRBV28 | NA | CASRGTGTTGGTAYEQYF | TGTGCCAGCAGGGGGACGGGGACAACGGGGGGTACTGCCTACGAGCAGTACTTC
TRBJ2-7 | NA | TRBV15 | TRBD1 | CATSPTGSYEQYF | TGTGCCACCAGCCCGACAGGGAGTTACGAGCAGTACTTC
TRBJ1-5 | NA | TRBV6-5 | TRBD1 | CASTQGGRQPQHF | TGTGCCAGCACCCAGGGGGGACGTCAGCCCCAGCATTTT
TRBJ2-7 | NA | TRBV2 | TRBD2 | CASSEDFGLAGAYEQYF | TGTGCCAGCAGTGAAGACTTCGGACTAGCGGGAGCCTACGAGCAGTACTTC
TRBJ2-5 | NA | TRBV20-1 | NA | CSASHGETQYF | TGCAGTGCTAGTCACGGGGAGACCCAGTACTTC
TRBJ1-1 | many | TRBV18 | TRBD1 | CASSRDRGNTEAFF | TGTGCCAGCTCTCGGGACAGGGGGAACACTGAAGCTTTCTTT
TRBJ1-2 | NA | TRBV6-6 | TRBD1 | CASSATPGTASYGYTF | TGTGCCAGCAGTGCCACCCCCGGGACAGCAAGCTATGGCTACACCTTC
TRBJ1-6 | NA | TRBV6-1 | NA | CASSRSGGSNSPLHF | TGTGCCAGCAGCCGGTCGGGGGGCAGTAATTCACCCCTCCACTTT
TRBJ2-4 | NA | TRBV6-4 | NA | CASSDRGPGVLAKNIQYF | TGTGCCAGCAGTGACAGGGGGCCGGGAGTATTAGCCAAAAACATTCAGTACTTC
TRBJ2-3 | NA | TRBV7-2 | TRBD2 | CASSRSLAGLTDTQYF | TGTGCCAGCAGCCGATCCCTAGCGGGTCTCACAGATACGCAGTATTTT
TRBJ1-6 | NA | TRBV5-4 | NA | CASSLDSPSPLHF | TGTGCCAGCAGCCTTGACAGTCCTTCGCCCCTCCACTTT
TRBJ2-2 | NA | TRBV28 | NA | CASSGLFNTGELFF | TGTGCCAGCAGTGGACTCTTTAACACCGGGGAGCTGTTTTTT
TRBJ2-1 | NA | TRBV4-3 | TRBD2 | CASSQELAGDYEQFF | TGCGCCAGCAGCCAAGAGCTAGCGGGAGACTATGAGCAGTTCTTC
TRBJ1-3 | NA | TRBV28 | NA | CASGLQTLGNTIYF | TGTGCCAGCGGACTACAGACCCTCGGAAACACCATATATTTT
TRBJ2-7 | NA | TRBV5-6 | TRBD1 | CASSLSGQGTYEQYF | TGTGCCAGCAGCCTCTCCGGACAGGGGACCTACGAGCAGTACTTC
TRBJ1-5 | NA | TRBV28 | NA | CASSPTGGGYQPQHF | TGTGCCAGCAGTCCAACGGGTGGAGGTTATCAGCCCCAGCATTTT
TRBJ2-5 | NA | TRBV30 | TRBD2 | CAWSPPPRTSGRVGETQYF | TGTGCCTGGAGCCCCCCCCCTCGGACTAGCGGGAGGGTTGGCGAGACCCAGTACTTC
TRBJ1-4 | NA | TRBV4-2 | TRBD1 | CASSQGSDRVDEKLFF | TGTGCCAGCAGCCAAGGCTCCGACAGGGTGGATGAAAAACTGTTTTTT
TRBJ1-2 | NA | TRBV29-1 | NA | CSVAQARGYTF | TGCAGCGTTGCTCAAGCTCGAGGCTACACCTTC
TRBJ2-3 | NA | TRBV7-9 | NA | CASSLGLAGTDTQYF | TGTGCCAGCAGCTTAGGCTTGGCAGGAACAGATACGCAGTATTTT
TRBJ1-4 | NA | TRBV4-1 | NA | CASSQGEEKLFF | TGCGCCAGCAGCCAAGGAGAAGAAAAACTGTTTTTT
TRBJ1-6 | NA | TRBV27 | TRBD1 | CASSWGQGNSPLHF | TGTGCCAGCAGTTGGGGACAGGGGAATTCACCCCTCCACTTT